Listed below are T cell receptor beta chains from one sample, sequenced in a study of CD8+CD57+ T cells in acquired aplastic anemia. TCRdb re-called the reads through MiXCR, storing one row per CDR3 protein. The top ten clones hold around 2.9% of a sample with more than 150,000 distinct CDR3 sequences, approximately 45% of them seen once. The sequenced sample consisted of sorted CD4+, CD8+, or CD8+CD57+ T cells (not recorded which) from PBMCs. These receptors were taken from a human donor in good health. Both conserved end residues are part of each CDR3. The D gene is left open where the match is weak. Clone size is stated in some rows and not others, as once, few, many or a class when expanded.

d_call: TRBD1
j_call: TRBJ1-2
cdr3_length: 15
clone_size: many
v_call: TRBV12-5
cdr3_aa: CASGFSGGSSDGYTF
cdr3_nt: TGTGCTAGTGGTTTTTCAGGGGGGAGTAGTGATGGCTACACCTTC

d_call: .
j_call: TRBJ1-2
cdr3_length: 15
clone_size: .
v_call: TRBV2
cdr3_aa: CASSKRRQPNYGYAF
cdr3_nt: TGTGCCAGCTCTAAAAGGAGACAGCCTAACTATGGCTACGCCTTC

d_call: .
j_call: TRBJ2-1
cdr3_length: 14
clone_size: .
v_call: TRBV10-3
cdr3_aa: CAISARGPYNEQFF
cdr3_nt: TGTGCCATCAGTGCGCGGGGACCCTACAATGAGCAGTTCTTC

d_call: .
j_call: TRBJ2-3
cdr3_length: 13
clone_size: many
v_call: TRBV6-1
cdr3_aa: CASSGQGTDTQYF
cdr3_nt: TGTGCCAGCAGTGGTCAGGGCACAGATACGCAGTATTTT

d_call: TRBD1
j_call: TRBJ2-7
cdr3_length: 14
clone_size: .
v_call: TRBV10-3
cdr3_aa: CAITPGTDNNEQYF
cdr3_nt: TGTGCCATCACTCCAGGGACAGATAACAACGAGCAGTACTTC

d_call: TRBD1
j_call: TRBJ1-1
cdr3_length: 15
clone_size: many
v_call: TRBV2
cdr3_aa: CASSETGTGGTEAFF
cdr3_nt: TGTGCCAGCAGTGAAACCGGGACAGGGGGAACTGAAGCTTTCTTT

d_call: .
j_call: TRBJ2-7
cdr3_length: 12
clone_size: many
v_call: TRBV6-5
cdr3_aa: CASNPDRYEQYF
cdr3_nt: TGTGCCAGCAATCCCGACAGATACGAGCAGTACTTC

d_call: TRBD1
j_call: TRBJ1-1
cdr3_length: 14
clone_size: few
v_call: TRBV10-3
cdr3_aa: CAIREGQIYTEAFF
cdr3_nt: TGTGCCATCAGAGAGGGACAGATATACACTGAAGCTTTCTTT

d_call: .
j_call: TRBJ2-2
cdr3_length: 14
clone_size: many
v_call: TRBV9
cdr3_aa: CASSAQTVTGELFF
cdr3_nt: TGTGCCAGCAGCGCCCAGACTGTTACCGGGGAGCTGTTTTTT

d_call: .
j_call: TRBJ2-3
cdr3_length: 13
clone_size: few
v_call: TRBV20-1
cdr3_aa: CSAGAGHTDTQYF
cdr3_nt: TGCAGTGCTGGGGCGGGCCACACAGATACGCAGTATTTT

d_call: TRBD1
j_call: TRBJ1-1
cdr3_length: 14
clone_size: many
v_call: TRBV20-1
cdr3_aa: CSAIRGPRDTEAFF
cdr3_nt: TGCAGTGCTATCAGGGGGCCTCGGGACACTGAAGCTTTCTTT

d_call: TRBD1
j_call: TRBJ1-1
cdr3_length: 14
clone_size: .
v_call: TRBV20-1
cdr3_aa: CSATPGQQNTEAFF
cdr3_nt: TGCAGTGCGACCCCGGGACAGCAAAACACTGAAGCTTTCTTT

d_call: TRBD2
j_call: TRBJ2-5
cdr3_length: 15
clone_size: few
v_call: TRBV7-2
cdr3_aa: CASSLEGGGSKTQYF
cdr3_nt: TGTGCCAGCAGCTTAGAGGGCGGGGGGTCGAAGACCCAGTACTTC

d_call: TRBD1
j_call: TRBJ1-4
cdr3_length: 15
clone_size: once
v_call: TRBV14
cdr3_aa: CASSPGTGFNEKLFF
cdr3_nt: TGTGCCAGCAGCCCCGGGACAGGGTTTAATGAAAAACTGTTTTTT

d_call: .
j_call: TRBJ2-7
cdr3_length: 15
clone_size: .
v_call: TRBV27
cdr3_aa: CASSLGGTAAHEQYF
cdr3_nt: TGTGCCAGCAGTTTGGGTGGGACGGCTGCCCACGAGCAGTACTTC

d_call: .
j_call: TRBJ2-7
cdr3_length: 11
clone_size: .
v_call: TRBV2
cdr3_aa: CASTRFYEQYF
cdr3_nt: TGTGCCAGCACACGGTTCTACGAGCAGTACTTC

d_call: .
j_call: TRBJ1-1
cdr3_length: 14
clone_size: .
v_call: TRBV2
cdr3_aa: CASIRETPNTEAFF
cdr3_nt: TGTGCCAGCATTCGTGAGACACCGAACACTGAAGCTTTCTTT

d_call: .
j_call: TRBJ2-3
cdr3_length: 14
clone_size: many
v_call: TRBV7-3
cdr3_aa: CASSLKSRSDTQYF
cdr3_nt: TGTGCCAGCAGCTTAAAATCACGGTCGGATACGCAGTATTTT

d_call: .
j_call: TRBJ2-3
cdr3_length: 16
clone_size: many
v_call: TRBV20-1
cdr3_aa: CSARDRTLAVTDTQYF
cdr3_nt: TGCAGTGCTAGAGATAGGACGTTGGCCGTCACAGATACGCAGTATTTT

d_call: .
j_call: TRBJ2-1
cdr3_length: 16
clone_size: .
v_call: TRBV20-1
cdr3_aa: CSARDPERTPYNEQFF
cdr3_nt: TGCAGTGCTAGAGATCCCGAGCGGACACCCTACAATGAGCAGTTCTTC

d_call: .
j_call: TRBJ2-3
cdr3_length: 15
clone_size: few
v_call: TRBV3-1
cdr3_aa: CASSQAKTTTDTQYF
cdr3_nt: TGTGCCAGCAGCCAAGCGAAGACGACAACAGATACGCAGTATTTT